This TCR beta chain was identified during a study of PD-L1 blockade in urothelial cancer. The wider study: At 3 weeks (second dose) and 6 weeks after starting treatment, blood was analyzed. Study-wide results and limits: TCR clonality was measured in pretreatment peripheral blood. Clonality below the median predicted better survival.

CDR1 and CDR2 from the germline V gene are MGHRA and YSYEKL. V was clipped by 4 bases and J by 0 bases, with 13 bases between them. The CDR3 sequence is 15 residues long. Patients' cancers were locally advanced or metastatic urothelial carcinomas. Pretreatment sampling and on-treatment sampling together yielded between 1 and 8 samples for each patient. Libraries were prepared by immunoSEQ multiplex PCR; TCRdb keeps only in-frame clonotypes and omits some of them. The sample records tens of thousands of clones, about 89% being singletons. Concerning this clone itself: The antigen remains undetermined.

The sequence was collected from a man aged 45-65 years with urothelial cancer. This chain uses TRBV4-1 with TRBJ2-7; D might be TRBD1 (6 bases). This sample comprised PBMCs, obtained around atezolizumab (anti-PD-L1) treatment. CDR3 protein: CASSRGHSNSYEQYF. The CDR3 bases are TGCGCCAGCAGCCGGGGACACAGCAACTCCTACGAGCAGTACTTC.